The 3 T cell receptor beta chains below all came from one sample that was sequenced in a study of T cell responses to AZD1222 COVID-19 vaccine. Data came from immunoSEQ multiplex PCR; TCRdb stores just in-frame clones and leaves some out. The data show about 56,000 clones, approximately 85% seen once. This sample comprised peripheral blood, obtained on day 0 of AZD1222 vaccination. All receptors derive from an adult in good health.

CDR3 bases: TGTGCCAGCTCACCCTCGGTCGGGGGCTTCCAGCCCCAGCATTTT. Protein sequence: CASSPSVGGFQPQHF. The chain recombines TRBV18 with TRBJ1-5, with D perhaps matching TRBD1 (6 bases). The CDR3 covers 15 residues. Trimming pared 3 bases from V and 7 bases from J, leaving 16 bases between. Germline CDR1 KGHSH, CDR2 LQKENI.

The chain uses TRBV6-5 and TRBJ1-2; D gene uncertain. V shed 4 bases and J shed 0 bases, with 6 bases lying between them. The CDR3 consists of 13 residues. CDR1 and CDR2 (germline): MNHEY, SVGAGI. The CDR3 loop reads CASSFRSNYGYTF. The CDR3 coding sequence is TGTGCCAGCAGTTTCAGGTCTAACTATGGCTACACCTTC.

The V and J genes are TRBV28 and TRBJ2-5; 8 nucleotides agree with TRBD2. Germline V gene sequence: CDR1 MDHEN, CDR2 SYDVKM. The trim removed 10 bases at V and 3 bases at J, leaving 13 bases unmatched. This CDR3 is built from 15 residues. The CDR3 here is CAISPRRAGEETQYF. The CDR3 DNA follows: TGTGCCATCTCCCCCAGGCGAGCGGGGGAAGAGACCCAGTACTTC.